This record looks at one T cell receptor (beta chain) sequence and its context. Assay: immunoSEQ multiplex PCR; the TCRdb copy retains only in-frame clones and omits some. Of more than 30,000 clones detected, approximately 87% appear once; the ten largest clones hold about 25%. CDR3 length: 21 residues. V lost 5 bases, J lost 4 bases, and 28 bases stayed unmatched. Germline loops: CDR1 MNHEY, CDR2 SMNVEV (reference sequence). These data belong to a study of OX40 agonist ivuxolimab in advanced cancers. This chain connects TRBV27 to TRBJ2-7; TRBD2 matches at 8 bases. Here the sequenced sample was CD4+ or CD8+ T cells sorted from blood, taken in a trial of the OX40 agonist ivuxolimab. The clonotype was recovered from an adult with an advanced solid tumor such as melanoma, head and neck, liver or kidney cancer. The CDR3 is CASSPGRVSGGNGTSGYEQYF. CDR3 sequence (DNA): TGTGCCAGCAGTCCCGGCAGGGTCAGCGGGGGAAACGGAACGAGTGGGTACGAGCAGTACTTC.